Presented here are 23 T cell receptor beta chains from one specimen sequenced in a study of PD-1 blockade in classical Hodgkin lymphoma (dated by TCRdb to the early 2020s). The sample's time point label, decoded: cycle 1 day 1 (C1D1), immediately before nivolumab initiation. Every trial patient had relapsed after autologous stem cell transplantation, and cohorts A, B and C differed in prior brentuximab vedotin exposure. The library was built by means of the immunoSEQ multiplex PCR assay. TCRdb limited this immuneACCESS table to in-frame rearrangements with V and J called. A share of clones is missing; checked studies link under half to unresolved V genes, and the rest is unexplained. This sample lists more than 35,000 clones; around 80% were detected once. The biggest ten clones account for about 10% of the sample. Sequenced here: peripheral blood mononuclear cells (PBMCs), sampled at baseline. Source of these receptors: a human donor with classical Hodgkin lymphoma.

The CDR3: CASSLDARPDTQYF. The CDR3 nucleotides read TGCGCCAGCAGCTTGGATGCCCGACCTGATACGCAGTATTTT. This chain connects TRBV5-1 to TRBJ2-3; no firm D call. Deletions cut 0 bases from V and 6 bases from J, with 11 bases between. This CDR3 has 14 residues. Germline CDR1 SGHRS, CDR2 YFSETQ.

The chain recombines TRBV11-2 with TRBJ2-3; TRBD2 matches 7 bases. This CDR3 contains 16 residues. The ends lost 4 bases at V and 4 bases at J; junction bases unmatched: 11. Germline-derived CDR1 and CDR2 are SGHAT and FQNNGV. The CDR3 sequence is CASSSLRAGRADTQYF. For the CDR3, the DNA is TGTGCCAGCAGCTCCTTGCGAGCGGGAAGGGCAGATACGCAGTATTTT.

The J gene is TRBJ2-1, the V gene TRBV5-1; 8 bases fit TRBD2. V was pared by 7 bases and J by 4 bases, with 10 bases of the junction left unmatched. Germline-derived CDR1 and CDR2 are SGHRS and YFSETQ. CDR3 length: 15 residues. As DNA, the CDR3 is TGCGCCAGCGCTAGCTGGGAGCGGGAGTACAATGAGCAGTTCTTC. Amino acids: CASASWEREYNEQFF.

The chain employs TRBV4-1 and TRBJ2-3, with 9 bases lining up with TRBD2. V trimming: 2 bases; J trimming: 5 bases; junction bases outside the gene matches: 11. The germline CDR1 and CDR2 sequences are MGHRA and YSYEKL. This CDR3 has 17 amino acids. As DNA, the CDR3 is TGCGCCAGCAGCCAATTTGGACTAGCGATAGGTGGAGATACGCAGTATTTT. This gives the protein CASSQFGLAIGGDTQYF.

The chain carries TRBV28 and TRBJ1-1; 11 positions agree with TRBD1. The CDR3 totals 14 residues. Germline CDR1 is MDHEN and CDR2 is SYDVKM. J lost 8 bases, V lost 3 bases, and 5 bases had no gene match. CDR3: CASSFGDRGYEAFF. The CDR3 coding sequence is TGTGCCAGCAGTTTCGGGGACAGGGGGTACGAAGCTTTCTTT.

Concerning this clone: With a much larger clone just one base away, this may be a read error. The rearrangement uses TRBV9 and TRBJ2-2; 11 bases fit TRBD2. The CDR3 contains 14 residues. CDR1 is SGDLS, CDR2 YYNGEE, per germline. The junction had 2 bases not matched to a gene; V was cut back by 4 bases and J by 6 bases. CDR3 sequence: CASSLAGGPGELFF. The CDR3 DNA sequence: TGTGCCAGCAGCTTAGCGGGAGGGCCCGGGGAGCTGTTTTTT.

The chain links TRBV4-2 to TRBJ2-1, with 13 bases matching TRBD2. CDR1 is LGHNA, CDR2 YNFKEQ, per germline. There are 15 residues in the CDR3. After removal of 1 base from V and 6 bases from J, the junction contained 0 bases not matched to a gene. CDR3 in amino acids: CASSQGTSGSNEQFF. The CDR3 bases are TGTGCCAGCAGCCAAGGGACTAGCGGGAGCAATGAGCAGTTCTTC.

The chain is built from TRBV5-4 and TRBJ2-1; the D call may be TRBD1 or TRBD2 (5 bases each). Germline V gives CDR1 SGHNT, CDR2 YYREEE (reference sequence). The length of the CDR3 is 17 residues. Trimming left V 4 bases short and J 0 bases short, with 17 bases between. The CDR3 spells CASSGGLNRSSYNEQFF. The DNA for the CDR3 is TGTGCCAGCAGCGGGGGTCTTAACAGGAGCTCCTACAATGAGCAGTTCTTC.

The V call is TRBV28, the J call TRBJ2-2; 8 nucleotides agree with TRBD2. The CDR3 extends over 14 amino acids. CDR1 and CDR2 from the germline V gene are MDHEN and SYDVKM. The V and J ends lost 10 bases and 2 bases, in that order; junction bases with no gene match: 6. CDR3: CATIAGPNTGELFF. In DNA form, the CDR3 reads TGTGCCACCATAGCGGGACCCAACACCGGGGAGCTGTTTTTT. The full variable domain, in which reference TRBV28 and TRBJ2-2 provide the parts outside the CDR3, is DVKVTQSSRYLVKRTGEKVFLECVQDMDHENMFWYRQDPGLGLRLIYFSYDVKMKEKGDIPEGYSVSREKKERFSLILESASTNQTSMYLCATIAGPNTGELFFGEGSRLTVL.

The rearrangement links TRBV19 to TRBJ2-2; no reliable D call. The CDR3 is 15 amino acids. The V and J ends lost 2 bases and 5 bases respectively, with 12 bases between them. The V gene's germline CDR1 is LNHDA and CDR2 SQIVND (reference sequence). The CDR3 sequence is CASSITRATTGELFF. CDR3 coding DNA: TGTGCCAGTAGTATAACTCGGGCGACAACCGGGGAGCTGTTTTTT.

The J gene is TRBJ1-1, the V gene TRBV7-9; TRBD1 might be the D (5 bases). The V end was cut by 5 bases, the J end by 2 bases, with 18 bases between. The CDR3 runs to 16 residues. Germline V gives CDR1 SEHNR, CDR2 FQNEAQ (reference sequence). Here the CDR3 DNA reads TGTGCCAGCAGCAACGCTCCGGGACGGGGAAACACTGAAGCTTTCTTT. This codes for CASSNAPGRGNTEAFF.

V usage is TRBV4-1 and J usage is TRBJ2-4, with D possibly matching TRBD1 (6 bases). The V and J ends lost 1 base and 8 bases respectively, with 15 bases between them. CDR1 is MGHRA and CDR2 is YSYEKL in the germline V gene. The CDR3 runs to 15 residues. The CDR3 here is CASSQGSGVLDIQYF. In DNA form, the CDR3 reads TGCGCCAGCAGCCAAGGCTCAGGGGTCCTGGACATTCAGTACTTC.

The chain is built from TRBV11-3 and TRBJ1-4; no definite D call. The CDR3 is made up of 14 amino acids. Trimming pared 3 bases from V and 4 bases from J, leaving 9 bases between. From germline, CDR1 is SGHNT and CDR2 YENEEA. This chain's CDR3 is CASSLGRINEKLFF. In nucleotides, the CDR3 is TGTGCCAGCAGCTTGGGGAGGATTAATGAAAAACTGTTTTTT.

The CDR3 reads CASSLGPGEGTEAFF. The CDR3 nucleotides are TGCGCCAGCAGCTTGGGCCCAGGGGAGGGGACTGAAGCTTTCTTT. The chain has TRBV5-1 and TRBJ1-1, with D tentatively TRBD1 (6 bases). Germline CDR1 reads SGHRS; CDR2 reads YFSETQ. V dropped 0 bases and J dropped 5 bases, with 14 bases sitting between them. This CDR3 region has 15 residues. Looking up the rest from reference TRBV5-1 and TRBJ1-1 gives the full variable domain: KAGVTQTPRYLIKTRGQQVTLSCSPISGHRSVSWYQQTPGQGLQFLFEYFSETQRNKGNFPGRFSGRQFSNSRSEMNVSTLELGDSALYLCASSLGPGEGTEAFFGQGTRLTVV.

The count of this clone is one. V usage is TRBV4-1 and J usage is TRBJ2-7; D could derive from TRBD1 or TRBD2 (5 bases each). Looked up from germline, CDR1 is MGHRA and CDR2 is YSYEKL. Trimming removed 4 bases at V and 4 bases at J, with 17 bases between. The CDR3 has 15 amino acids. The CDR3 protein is CASSLGTAGGYEQYF. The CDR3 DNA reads TGCGCCAGCAGCCTGGGGACCGCAGGCGGGTACGAGCAGTACTTC.

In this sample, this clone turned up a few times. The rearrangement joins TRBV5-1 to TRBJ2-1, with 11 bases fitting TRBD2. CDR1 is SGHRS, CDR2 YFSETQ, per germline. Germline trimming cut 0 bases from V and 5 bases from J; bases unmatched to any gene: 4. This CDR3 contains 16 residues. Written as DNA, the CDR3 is TGCGCCAGCAGCTTGGAGACTAGCGGGGTTAACAATGAGCAGTTCTTC. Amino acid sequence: CASSLETSGVNNEQFF.

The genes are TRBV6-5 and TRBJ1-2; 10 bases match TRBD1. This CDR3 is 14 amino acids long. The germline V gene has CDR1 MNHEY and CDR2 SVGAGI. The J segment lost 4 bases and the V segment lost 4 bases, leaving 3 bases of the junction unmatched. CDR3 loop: CASSSGQGTYGYTF. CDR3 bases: TGTGCCAGCAGTTCGGGACAGGGGACCTATGGCTACACCTTC.

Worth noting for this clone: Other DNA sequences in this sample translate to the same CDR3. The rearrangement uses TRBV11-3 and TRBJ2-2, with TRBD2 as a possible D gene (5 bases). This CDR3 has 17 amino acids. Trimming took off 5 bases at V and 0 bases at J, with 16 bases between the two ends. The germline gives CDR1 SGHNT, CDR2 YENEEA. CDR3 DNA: TGTGCCAGCAGCCAACCGGCGGGCAGGCCGAACACCGGGGAGCTGTTTTTT. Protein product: CASSQPAGRPNTGELFF.

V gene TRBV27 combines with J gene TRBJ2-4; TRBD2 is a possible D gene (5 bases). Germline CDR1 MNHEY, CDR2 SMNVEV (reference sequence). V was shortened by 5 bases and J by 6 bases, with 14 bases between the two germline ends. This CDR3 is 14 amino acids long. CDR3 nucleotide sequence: TGTGCCAGCAGTGTACTAGGGCTGGGAAACATTCAGTACTTC. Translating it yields CASSVLGLGNIQYF.

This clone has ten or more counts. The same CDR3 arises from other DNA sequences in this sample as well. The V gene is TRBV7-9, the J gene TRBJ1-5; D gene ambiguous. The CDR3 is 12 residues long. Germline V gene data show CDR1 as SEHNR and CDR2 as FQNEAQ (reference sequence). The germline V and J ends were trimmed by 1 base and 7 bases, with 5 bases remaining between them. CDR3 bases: TGTGCCAGCAGCTTAGGAACACAGCCCCAGCATTTT. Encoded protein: CASSLGTQPQHF.

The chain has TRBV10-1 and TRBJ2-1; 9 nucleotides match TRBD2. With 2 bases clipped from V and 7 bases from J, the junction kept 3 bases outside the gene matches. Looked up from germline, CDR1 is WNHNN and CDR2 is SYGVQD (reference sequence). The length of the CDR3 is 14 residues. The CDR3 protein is CASSEAGGSNEQFF. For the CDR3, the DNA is TGCGCCAGCAGTGAGGCGGGAGGGTCTAATGAGCAGTTCTTC.

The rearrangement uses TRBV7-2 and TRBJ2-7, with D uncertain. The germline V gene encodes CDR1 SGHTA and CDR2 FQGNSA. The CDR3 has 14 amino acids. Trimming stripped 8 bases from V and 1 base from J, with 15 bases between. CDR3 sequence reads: CASSRQKESYEQYF. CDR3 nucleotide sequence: TGTGCCAGCTCCCGACAAAAAGAATCCTACGAGCAGTACTTC.

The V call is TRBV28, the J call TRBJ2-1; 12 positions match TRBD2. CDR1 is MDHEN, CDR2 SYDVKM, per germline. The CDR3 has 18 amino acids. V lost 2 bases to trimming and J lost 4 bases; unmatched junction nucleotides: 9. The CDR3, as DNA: TGTGCCAGCAGTTTAGGGCTAGCGGGAGGGCCCAAGTACAATGAGCAGTTCTTC. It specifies CASSLGLAGGPKYNEQFF.